The present T cell receptor (beta chain) was sequenced within a study of quantifying T cell responses using KT2 cells. Study in general: Reverse transcription used primers in the TCR alpha and beta constant regions.

This clonotype came up many times. The V gene lost 1 base and the J gene lost 4 bases, with 9 bases spanning the gap. CDR1 and CDR2 (germline): SGHVS, FNYEAQ. CDR3 length equals 14 residues. An oligo carrying a UMI was ligated to the cDNA 3' end. The first PCR ran 4 to 5 cycles with an equimolar RC1.1 and RC1.2 beta primer mix. Via MiXCR, TCRdb re-called the UMI-ligation and nested PCR reads, giving one row per CDR3 protein. This sample has approximately 54,000 distinct CDR3 sequences, with roughly 11% found just once. The chain carries TRBV7-6 and TRBJ2-3, with D unresolved. Sequenced input: PBMCs spiked with cells of the T cell clone KT2. The sequence was collected from a human donor. CDR3: CASSLGRRADTQYF. The CDR3 DNA sequence: TGTGCCAGCAGCTTAGGACGACGGGCAGATACGCAGTATTTT. Using reference TRBV7-6 and TRBJ2-3 for the parts outside the CDR3, the full variable domain is GAGVSQSPRYKVTKRGQDVALRCDPISGHVSLYWYRQALGQGPEFLTYFNYEAQQDKSGLPNDRFSAERPEGSISTLTIQRTEQRDSAMYRCASSLGRRADTQYFGPGTRLTVL.